Below, 31 T cell receptor beta chains from the same sample are listed, as sequenced in a study of vaccination effects on CD4 cells after COVID-19. TCRdb keeps only in-frame clones here, not all; method: immunoSEQ multiplex PCR. The sample has 20,000 to 30,000 clones, 71% seen once. Which antigens these TCRs recognize remains unknown. Prior to sequencing, the ViraFEST assay stimulated PBMC with viral peptide pools, which expanded the antigen-specific CD4+ T cells. Investigators separated out CD4+ T cells once approximately 9 days of culture had passed. None of these healthy vaccinees had been infected with SARS-CoV-2 before vaccination. The material sequenced was CD4+ T cells from PBMCs cultured with HCoV-OC43 spike peptides, taken before COVID-19 vaccination. The subset: HCoV-OC43 spike overlapping peptide pool stimulation. These receptor sequences come from a human donor who received a COVID-19 vaccine.

The chain links TRBV27 to TRBJ2-3; D is possibly TRBD1 (5 bases). With 4 bases removed from V and 2 bases from J, the gap between germline ends came to 10 bases. CDR1 MNHEY and CDR2 SMNVEV come from the germline V gene (reference sequence). The CDR3 spans 14 residues. The CDR3 reads CASSWGPHTDTQYF. CDR3 coding DNA: TGTGCCAGCAGTTGGGGCCCCCACACAGATACGCAGTATTTT.

This chain connects TRBV19 to TRBJ1-5; a weak D match, TRBD1 (5 bases). The CDR3 length is 16 residues. Deletions cut 5 bases from V and 0 bases from J, with 14 bases between. Germline V lookup: CDR1 LNHDA, CDR2 SQIVND (reference sequence). CDR3 region: CASSRATVYSNQPQHF. The CDR3 DNA follows: TGTGCCAGTAGTCGGGCGACAGTCTATAGCAATCAGCCCCAGCATTTT. Variable domain in full (rest from reference TRBV19 and TRBJ1-5): DGGITQSPKYLFRKEGQNVTLSCEQNLNHDAMYWYRQDPGQGLRLIYYSQIVNDFQKGDIAEGYSVSREKKESFPLTVTSAQKNPTAFYLCASSRATVYSNQPQHFGDGTRLSIL.

V is TRBV6-2 or TRBV6-3 and J is TRBJ2-3; 13 positions agree with TRBD2. This CDR3 is built from 15 residues. The germline V gene has CDR1 MNHEY and CDR2 SVGEGT. J gave up 6 bases and V 6 bases, and 6 bases lay outside the gene matches. The CDR3 DNA is TGTGCCAGCAGCAGACTAGCGGGGGGACCGGATACGCAGTATTTT. Its translation: CASSRLAGGPDTQYF.

The chain has TRBV30 and TRBJ1-1; D uncertain. The CDR3 consists of 15 residues. Germline V CDR1 and CDR2: GTSNPN, SVGIG (reference sequence). V shed 2 bases and J shed 1 base, with 14 bases lying between them. The CDR3, as DNA: TGTGCCTGGAGTAGCAGGTTACTTAAGAACACTGAAGCTTTCTTT. Protein product: CAWSSRLLKNTEAFF.

This clone came up a few times. CDR3 DNA sequence: TGTGCCAGCAGCCAAGGGACAGCCACATATGGCTACACCTTC. As protein: CASSQGTATYGYTF. This chain joins TRBV7-8 and TRBJ1-2; 7 bases line up with TRBD1. Germline assignment: CDR1 SGHVS and CDR2 FQNEAQ. The CDR3 runs to 14 residues. V was clipped by 5 bases and J by 5 bases; unmatched bases: 8.

The rearrangement uses TRBV5-8 and TRBJ2-2; possibly TRBD2 for D (6 bases). Between the trimmed V and J ends, which lost 1 base and 5 bases, there was a span of 18 bases. This CDR3 is built from 17 residues. Looked up from germline, CDR1 is SGHTS and CDR2 is YDEGEE. Here the CDR3 reads CASSLLIGGGETGELFF. The CDR3 nucleotides read TGTGCCAGCAGCTTGTTAATCGGGGGAGGAGAGACCGGGGAGCTGTTTTTT.

The chain joins TRBV2 to TRBJ2-2; D perhaps matches TRBD2 (5 bases). The germline CDR1 and CDR2 sequences are SNHLY and FYNNEI. This CDR3 region has 14 residues. The ends were cut back, 0 bases at V and 5 bases at J, with 7 bases in the middle. This chain's CDR3 is CASSEAGVTGELFF. In DNA, the CDR3 is TGTGCCAGCAGTGAAGCGGGAGTTACCGGGGAGCTGTTTTTT.

This sequence joins TRBV7-2 and TRBJ2-5, with a tentative D call TRBD2 (6 bases). This CDR3 is built from 16 residues. Trimming pared 5 bases from V and 9 bases from J, leaving 25 bases between. Germline CDR1 reads SGHTA; CDR2 reads FQGNSA. In DNA form, the CDR3 reads TGTGCCAGCAGCCCTCAAACCGGGACTGTAAATGCGGCCCAGTACTTC. It translates to CASSPQTGTVNAAQYF.

The J gene is TRBJ2-1, the V gene TRBV10-3; the D gene is possibly TRBD2 (6 bases). Germline V gene sequence: CDR1 ENHRY, CDR2 SYGVKD. CDR3 length equals 18 residues. V was shortened by 5 bases and J by 8 bases, with 28 bases between the two germline ends. The CDR3 coding sequence is TGTGCCATCAGTACGCCGCGGGACGACCCCATGGGGAGTTATGAGCAGTTCTTC. Its translation: CAISTPRDDPMGSYEQFF.

CDR3: CASYKGKSSSRGNTIYF. The CDR3, as DNA: TGTGCCAGCTACAAGGGAAAGTCTTCTAGTCGCGGAAACACCATATATTTT. The chain couples TRBV7-9 to TRBJ1-3; no clear D. The germline CDR1 and CDR2 sequences are SEHNR and FQNEAQ (reference sequence). V lost 8 bases and J lost 4, with 24 bases in between. This CDR3 has 17 residues.

The chain carries TRBV5-1 and TRBJ2-6; TRBD1 matches at 8 bases. The CDR3 is 16 residues long. With V trimmed by 4 bases and J by 0 bases, 3 bases remained unmatched. Germline values: CDR1 SGHRS, CDR2 YFSETQ. The CDR3 loop is CASSRTGGSGANVLTF. The CDR3, as DNA: TGCGCCAGCAGCCGAACAGGGGGCTCTGGGGCCAACGTCCTGACTTTC. The full variable domain, in which reference TRBV5-1 and TRBJ2-6 provide the parts outside the CDR3, is KAGVTQTPRYLIKTRGQQVTLSCSPISGHRSVSWYQQTPGQGLQFLFEYFSETQRNKGNFPGRFSGRQFSNSRSEMNVSTLELGDSALYLCASSRTGGSGANVLTFGAGSRLTVL.

This clone has just a few counts. The V gene is TRBV4-1, the J gene TRBJ1-5; D not certain. This CDR3 is built from 13 residues. CDR1 is MGHRA, CDR2 YSYEKL, per germline. V gave up 0 bases and J gave up 6 bases, with 6 bases separating them. CDR3 protein: CASSQETSQPQHF. The CDR3, as DNA: TGCGCCAGCAGCCAAGAGACTTCTCAGCCCCAGCATTTT.

This clone was counted only a few times. CDR3 coding DNA: TGCGCCAGCAGCTTTCTAGCGGGAGTCGACACCGGGGAGCTGTTTTTT. Protein: CASSFLAGVDTGELFF. The J gene is TRBJ2-2, the V gene TRBV5-1, with TRBD2 matching over 10 bases. The CDR3 has 16 amino acids. CDR1 and CDR2 from the germline V gene are SGHRS and YFSETQ. V trimming: 2 bases; J trimming: 3 bases; junction bases outside the gene matches: 4. Supplemented by reference TRBV5-1 and TRBJ2-2, the full variable domain reads KAGVTQTPRYLIKTRGQQVTLSCSPISGHRSVSWYQQTPGQGLQFLFEYFSETQRNKGNFPGRFSGRQFSNSRSEMNVSTLELGDSALYLCASSFLAGVDTGELFFGEGSRLTVL.

The chain has TRBV28 and TRBJ1-1; the D gene is possibly TRBD1 (5 bases). Germline values: CDR1 MDHEN, CDR2 SYDVKM. V lost 5 bases, J lost 11 bases, and 12 bases lay in between. This CDR3 has 11 residues. This CDR3 reads CASSIGVEAFF. The CDR3, as DNA: TGTGCCAGCAGTATAGGGGTGGAGGCTTTCTTT.

The gene calls are TRBV5-4 and TRBJ2-1, with a tentative D call TRBD2 (6 bases). The CDR3 covers 12 residues. CDR1 and CDR2 (germline): SGHNT, YYREEE (reference sequence). The ends were cut back, 2 bases at V and 10 bases at J, with 10 bases in the middle. CDR3 amino acids: CASSFPAGEQFF. The CDR3 DNA reads as TGTGCCAGCAGCTTCCCTGCGGGGGAGCAGTTCTTC. Using reference TRBV5-4 and TRBJ2-1 for the parts outside the CDR3, the full variable domain is ETGVTQSPTHLIKTRGQQVTLRCSSQSGHNTVSWYQQALGQGPQFIFQYYREEENGRGNFPPRFSGLQFPNYSSELNVNALELDDSALYLCASSFPAGEQFFGPGTRLTVL.

In nucleotides, the CDR3 is TGTGCCAGCAGGGGCTTGGGCTATGGCTACACCTTC. Its translation is CASRGLGYGYTF. The rearrangement links TRBV12-3 or TRBV12-4 to TRBJ1-2; D is unclear. The length of the CDR3 is 12 residues. The V end was cut by 6 bases, the J end by 4 bases, with 9 bases between.

This clone showed up just a few times. The chain has TRBV7-9 and TRBJ1-1; no clear D. This CDR3 spans 12 amino acids. V lost 5 bases to trimming and J lost 9 bases, with 13 bases between them. Germline V gene data show CDR1 as SEHNR and CDR2 as FQNEAQ (reference sequence). CDR3 sequence: CASSLQKEKAFF. Here the CDR3 DNA reads TGTGCCAGCAGCCTACAGAAGGAAAAAGCTTTCTTT.

This sequence joins TRBV9 and TRBJ1-4, with unresolved D. The V and J ends lost 3 bases and 7 bases respectively, with 16 bases between them. CDR3 length: 15 residues. CDR1 is SGDLS and CDR2 is YYNGEE in the germline V gene. DNA for the CDR3: TGTGCCAGCAGCGCTGGGTACTCCGAAGTTGAAAAACTGTTTTTT. The encoded protein is CASSAGYSEVEKLFF.

This sequence joins TRBV2 and TRBJ1-1; TRBD1 is a possible D gene (6 bases). CDR1 and CDR2 from the germline V gene are SNHLY and FYNNEI. V lost 3 bases and J lost 4, with 6 bases in between. This CDR3 spans 12 amino acids. The chain's CDR3 is CASSDRGTEAFF. The CDR3 DNA follows: TGTGCCAGCAGTGACAGGGGCACTGAAGCTTTCTTT.

The chain joins TRBV4-1 to TRBJ1-2; D is uncertain. The V end lost 5 bases, the J end lost 3 bases, and 16 bases lay between the germline ends. The CDR3 is made up of 15 amino acids. Germline-derived CDR1 and CDR2 are MGHRA and YSYEKL. The CDR3: CASSYRAREDYGYTF. For the CDR3, the DNA is TGCGCCAGCAGCTACCGGGCTCGAGAGGACTATGGCTACACCTTC.

V is TRBV5-1 and J is TRBJ2-1, with 11 bases aligning to TRBD1. CDR3 length equals 14 residues. V lost 4 bases, J lost 7 bases, and 4 bases stayed unmatched. CDR1 is SGHRS, CDR2 YFSETQ, per germline. The CDR3 region is CASSQGTGGNEQFF. CDR3 sequence (DNA): TGCGCCAGCAGCCAAGGGACAGGGGGTAATGAGCAGTTCTTC.

This clone was detected once. CDR3: CASSQGYGLRETQYF. CDR3 nucleotide sequence: TGTGCCAGCAGCCAAGGCTATGGGCTACGGGAGACCCAGTACTTC. J is TRBJ2-5 and V is TRBV3-1 (or the pseudogene TRBV3-2); D gene ambiguous. Looked up from germline, CDR1 is LGHDT and CDR2 is YNNKEL (reference sequence). This CDR3 has 15 residues. The V end lost 1 base, the J end lost 5 bases, and 14 bases lay between the germline ends.

This rearrangement joins TRBV29-1 to TRBJ1-1; D is uncertain. The V and J ends lost 3 bases and 5 bases respectively, with 16 bases between them. The CDR3 runs to 14 residues. The germline gives CDR1 SQVTM, CDR2 ANQGSEA. The CDR3 reads CSVDGNLGVTEAFF. CDR3 sequence (DNA): TGCAGCGTTGACGGAAATTTGGGTGTGACTGAAGCTTTCTTT.

The CDR3 protein is CASSLREGRTYEQYF. In DNA form, the CDR3 reads TGTGCCAGCAGCTTGCGAGAGGGCCGTACCTACGAGCAGTACTTC. The genes are TRBV7-8 and TRBJ2-7; D is perhaps TRBD2 (5 bases). The CDR3 runs 15 residues. Per germline, CDR1 SGHVS and CDR2 FQNEAQ. Trimming took 3 bases from V and 2 from J, leaving 14 bases between them.

The genes are TRBV27 and TRBJ2-1; no reliable D call. Trimming removed 6 bases from V and 4 bases from J, with 7 bases in between. The CDR3 runs 12 residues. CDR1 MNHEY and CDR2 SMNVEV come from the germline V gene (reference sequence). CDR3 nucleotide sequence: TGTGCCAGCAGGAGCTCGTACAATGAGCAGTTCTTC. Its translation: CASRSSYNEQFF.

This clone was seen a few times. The chain has TRBV7-9 and TRBJ2-7; 10 positions agree with TRBD2. Germline CDR1 SEHNR, CDR2 FQNEAQ (reference sequence). This CDR3 is 19 amino acids long. V shed 2 bases and J 6 bases; nucleotides not matched to a gene: 19. CDR3 amino acids: CASSLIRGLADRGVPEQYF. The DNA for the CDR3 is TGTGCCAGCAGCTTAATTCGTGGACTAGCGGACCGTGGGGTTCCCGAGCAGTACTTC. Full variable domain (rest looked up from reference TRBV7-9 and TRBJ2-7): DTGVSQNPRHKITKRGQNVTFRCDPISEHNRLYWYRQTLGQGPEFLTYFQNEAQLEKSRLLSDRFSAERPKGSFSTLEIQRTEQGDSAMYLCASSLIRGLADRGVPEQYFGPGTRLTVT.

The chain couples TRBV13 to TRBJ2-1, with TRBD1 identical over 11 bases. This CDR3 region has 20 residues. Germline V CDR1 and CDR2: PRHDT, FYEKMQ (reference sequence). With V trimmed by 6 bases and J by 3 bases, 19 bases remained unmatched. Here the CDR3 reads CASRPISGTGGGGVYNEQFF. The CDR3, as DNA: TGTGCCAGCAGGCCCATCTCCGGGACAGGGGGTGGGGGGGTCTACAATGAGCAGTTCTTC.

This chain links TRBV14 with TRBJ1-3; D is unresolved. Germline CDR1 is SGHDN and CDR2 is FVKESK. CDR3 length equals 16 residues. Trimming shortened V by 2 bases and J by 0 bases, and 11 bases separated the two germline ends. CDR3 amino acids: CASSQLTVSSGNTIYF. In nucleotides, the CDR3 is TGTGCCAGCAGCCAACTGACGGTTAGCTCTGGAAACACCATATATTTT.

This chain uses TRBV6-6 with TRBJ2-7, with D uncertain. The germline V and J ends were trimmed by 6 bases and 1 base, with 13 bases remaining between them. This CDR3 is 14 amino acids long. Germline CDR1 reads MNHNY; CDR2 reads SVGAGI (reference sequence). The CDR3 reads CASSGSADSYEQYF. CDR3 bases: TGTGCCAGCAGCGGATCGGCTGATTCCTACGAGCAGTACTTC.

This clone showed up just a few times. The V call is TRBV9, the J call TRBJ2-3; 10 bases line up with TRBD2. Germline-derived CDR1 and CDR2 are SGDLS and YYNGEE. This CDR3 contains 16 residues. J was trimmed by 5 bases and V by 0 bases; bases with no gene match: 6. The CDR3, as DNA: TGTGCCAGCAGCGTAGCTACTAGCGGGGCTGGAGATACGCAGTATTTT. It yields the protein CASSVATSGAGDTQYF.

This clone was detected once. This chain uses TRBV28 with TRBJ1-1; the D gene is possibly TRBD1 (6 bases). V was clipped by 4 bases and J by 1 base, with 16 bases between them. Germline V gene lookup returns CDR1 MDHEN and CDR2 SYDVKM. The CDR3 is made up of 16 amino acids. The CDR3 DNA follows: TGTGCCAGCAGTTCCGGTGCCAGGGGACGGAACACTGAAGCTTTCTTT. Translated, it gives CASSSGARGRNTEAFF.